Presented here are 19 T cell receptor beta chains from one specimen sequenced in a study of T-cell reconstitution after alpha-beta-depleted transplantation in children. Preparation of the TCRbeta library was carried out with unique molecular identifiers. Each CDR3 protein is one row after TCRdb ran MiXCR on the PCR reads. This table has approximately 500,000 distinct CDR3 sequences, 8% to 11% appearing once. Sequenced here: PBMCs, sampled before TCRalphabeta/CD19-depleted stem cell transplant. Receptors originate from a child aged 2-15 years with inherited bone marrow failure, due to receive a stem cell transplant.

The rearrangement uses TRBV28 and TRBJ2-1, with 11 nucleotides matching TRBD2. V trimming: 1 base; J trimming: 4 bases; junction bases outside the gene matches: 6. Germline V gene lookup returns CDR1 MDHEN and CDR2 SYDVKM. The CDR3 length is 17 residues. The CDR3 loop reads CASSLFGGTSGYNEQFF. As DNA, the CDR3 is TGTGCCAGCAGTTTATTTGGCGGGACTAGCGGTTACAATGAGCAGTTCTTC.

In its sample, this clonotype was seen many times. The J gene is TRBJ2-4, the V gene TRBV4-3, with a possible D match to TRBD1 (5 bases). Trimming took off 0 bases at V and 3 bases at J, with 15 bases between the two ends. The CDR3 sequence is 17 residues long. Per the germline V gene, CDR1 is LGHNA and CDR2 is YSLEER. The CDR3 DNA reads as TGCGCCAGCAGCCAAGACAGGGCGAGAGCGATCAAAAACATTCAGTACTTC. It codes for CASSQDRARAIKNIQYF.

A word on this clonotype: One junction end does not reproduce the germline sequence, and a read error may be involved. V and J are TRBV20-1 and TRBJ2-1; D is perhaps TRBD2 (6 bases). Germline values: CDR1 DFQATT, CDR2 SNEGSKA (reference sequence). The CDR3 is 17 amino acids. CDR3 in DNA: TGCTGTGCTAGAGATCTCTATGGTAGCGGACAATACAATGAGCAGTTCTTC. Translated, it gives CCARDLYGSGQYNEQFF.

This clonotype was seen only a few times. The chain combines TRBV30 with TRBJ2-7, with D tentatively TRBD2 (7 bases). Per the germline V gene, CDR1 is GTSNPN and CDR2 is SVGIG (reference sequence). This CDR3 region has 13 residues. The germline V and J ends were trimmed by 4 bases and 5 bases, with 15 bases remaining between them. The CDR3 sequence is CAWTWGGAHEQYF. The CDR3 DNA reads as TGTGCCTGGACTTGGGGGGGGGCCCACGAGCAGTACTTC.

This chain uses TRBV15 with TRBJ1-5; D perhaps matches TRBD1 (6 bases). This CDR3 has 15 amino acids. Per the germline V gene, CDR1 is LNHNV and CDR2 is YYDKDF (reference sequence). Trimming removed 6 bases from V and 2 bases from J, with 14 bases in between. CDR3 region: CATRSWGAGNQPQHF. In nucleotides, the CDR3 is TGTGCCACCAGGTCCTGGGGGGCCGGCAATCAGCCCCAGCATTTT.

This clonotype showed up just a few times. The CDR3 DNA is TGCAGTGCCGACCCCCTGGGACAGAGCTCCTACAATGAGCAGTTCTTC. Protein product: CSADPLGQSSYNEQFF. J is TRBJ2-1 and V is TRBV20-1; 7 nucleotides align to TRBD1. Germline trimming cut 6 bases from V and 0 bases from J; bases unmatched to any gene: 11. The V gene's germline CDR1 is DFQATT and CDR2 SNEGSKA (reference sequence). The CDR3 has 16 amino acids.

This clonotype has a count of ten or more. The chain combines TRBV7-8 with TRBJ2-7, with 11 bases aligning to TRBD2. This CDR3 has 16 residues. After removal of 5 bases from V and 2 bases from J, the junction contained 8 bases not matched to a gene. Germline loops: CDR1 SGHVS, CDR2 FQNEAQ. The DNA for the CDR3 is TGTGCCAGCAGCGTCACCGGGACTAGCGGAGCCTACGAGCAGTACTTC. It translates to CASSVTGTSGAYEQYF.

This clonotype was seen many times. The rearrangement links TRBV11-2 to TRBJ2-7; unclear D gene. This CDR3 is 13 amino acids long. Germline V lookup: CDR1 SGHAT, CDR2 FQNNGV. V gave up 2 bases and J gave up 2 bases, with 7 bases separating them. The CDR3 loop reads CASSLTPTYEQYF. The CDR3 region has the DNA TGTGCCAGCAGCTTAACTCCCACCTACGAGCAGTACTTC.

This clonotype was seen many times. The V and J genes are TRBV12-3 or TRBV12-4 and TRBJ2-1, with 12 bases identical to TRBD1. The CDR3 runs 15 residues. The V and J ends lost 6 bases and 8 bases, in that order; junction bases with no gene match: 8. The CDR3, as DNA: TGTGCCAGCAGCCTCCGGGACAGGGGGCTGGATGAGCAGTTCTTC. As protein: CASSLRDRGLDEQFF.

This clonotype was found many times. The chain combines TRBV5-1 with TRBJ2-1; weak D call: TRBD1 (6 bases). Germline CDR1 reads SGHRS; CDR2 reads YFSETQ. Trimming shortened V by 3 bases and J by 4 bases, and 11 bases separated the two germline ends. This CDR3 comprises 14 residues. The CDR3 is CASSWDTGYNEQFF. The CDR3 DNA reads as TGCGCCAGCAGCTGGGACACGGGATACAATGAGCAGTTCTTC.

Many counts were recorded for this clonotype. The V and J genes are TRBV10-3 and TRBJ2-6, with TRBD1 matching 11 bases. The germline V gene has CDR1 ENHRY and CDR2 SYGVKD. CDR3 length: 17 residues. The V and J ends lost 6 bases and 0 bases, in that order; junction bases with no gene match: 4. CDR3 in DNA: TGTGCCATCAGGCGGGACAGGGGGGACTCTGGGGCCAACGTCCTGACTTTC. Its protein product is CAIRRDRGDSGANVLTF.

This clonotype was counted a few times. The genes are TRBV11-3 and TRBJ2-2, with a possible D match to TRBD2 (6 bases). The CDR3 is 21 amino acids. The V gene's germline CDR1 is SGHNT and CDR2 YENEEA. Trimming removed 4 bases at V and 2 bases at J, with 29 bases between. CDR3: CASSSSRRPNPGLENTGELFF. As DNA, the CDR3 is TGTGCCAGCAGCTCCTCACGCCGACCTAATCCGGGACTCGAAAACACCGGGGAGCTGTTTTTT.

V gene TRBV27 combines with J gene TRBJ2-3, with 8 bases that match TRBD2. The CDR3 loop spans 15 amino acids. Losses at the gene ends were 5 bases for V and 9 bases for J; bases not matched to a gene: 13. CDR1 and CDR2 from the germline V gene are MNHEY and SMNVEV (reference sequence). The CDR3 is CASSRSLAGQGTQYF. Written as DNA, the CDR3 is TGTGCCAGCAGTCGGTCTCTAGCGGGTCAGGGGACGCAGTATTTT.

This clonotype was recorded many times. A much more abundant neighbour one base away suggests this may be a read error. This rearrangement joins TRBV9 to TRBJ2-7; 10 bases align to TRBD2. The CDR3 length is 15 residues. The germline V gene encodes CDR1 SGDLS and CDR2 YYNGEE. After removal of 1 base from V and 5 bases from J, the junction contained 6 bases not matched to a gene. As DNA, the CDR3 is TGTGCCAGCAGCGTATCTACTAGCGGGGACCACGAGCAGTACTTC. It is translated as CASSVSTSGDHEQYF.

CDR3 residues: CASSYLGLAGGTGELFF. CDR3 sequence (DNA): TGTGCCAGCAGTTACCTTGGACTAGCGGGAGGCACCGGGGAGCTGTTTTTT. The chain is built from TRBV6-5 and TRBJ2-2, with TRBD2 matching over 14 bases. CDR1 is MNHEY, CDR2 SVGAGI, per germline. This CDR3 contains 17 residues. Germline trimming cut 2 bases from V and 4 bases from J; bases unmatched to any gene: 3.

This clonotype was seen a handful of times. This rearrangement joins TRBV5-6 to TRBJ2-2, with 9 bases aligning to TRBD1. The V gene's germline CDR1 is SGHDT and CDR2 YYEEEE. The CDR3 has 16 residues. Trimming took 0 bases from V and 3 from J; bases not matched to a gene: 3. This chain's CDR3 is CASSLVGQGYTGELFF. CDR3 DNA sequence: TGTGCCAGCAGCTTGGTTGGACAGGGGTACACCGGGGAGCTGTTTTTT. Drawing the rest from reference TRBV5-6 and TRBJ2-2, the complete variable domain is DAGVTQSPTHLIKTRGQQVTLRCSPKSGHDTVSWYQQALGQGPQFIFQYYEEEERQRGNFPDRFSGHQFPNYSSELNVNALLLGDSALYLCASSLVGQGYTGELFFGEGSRLTVL.

This clonotype was seen only a few times. The gene calls are TRBV24-1 and TRBJ2-7; 10 nucleotides match TRBD1. Germline trimming cut 7 bases from V and 6 bases from J; bases unmatched to any gene: 8. Germline CDR1 KGHDR, CDR2 SFDVKD. The length of the CDR3 is 14 residues. The CDR3 loop is CATSPGTGVGEQYF. The CDR3, as DNA: TGTGCCACCAGCCCCGGGACAGGGGTAGGCGAGCAGTACTTC.

The chain joins TRBV4-3 to TRBJ1-2, with D possibly being TRBD1 (5 bases). CDR3 size: 15 residues. Between the trimmed V and J ends, which lost 2 bases and 3 bases, there was a span of 13 bases. In germline, CDR1 is LGHNA, CDR2 YSLEER. Here the CDR3 reads CASSQYQGEDYGYTF. Written as DNA, the CDR3 is TGCGCCAGCAGCCAATACCAGGGAGAGGACTATGGCTACACCTTC.

Concerning this clonotype: A clone one base away is much larger, so this may be a read error. J is TRBJ2-7 and V is TRBV12-3 or TRBV12-4; maybe TRBD2 (7 bases). The CDR3 spans 13 residues. Trimming took off 6 bases at V and 7 bases at J, with 16 bases between the two ends. The CDR3 loop is CASRPAGACEQYF. The CDR3 nucleotides read TGTGCCAGCAGGCCGGCGGGGGCGTGTGAGCAGTACTTC.